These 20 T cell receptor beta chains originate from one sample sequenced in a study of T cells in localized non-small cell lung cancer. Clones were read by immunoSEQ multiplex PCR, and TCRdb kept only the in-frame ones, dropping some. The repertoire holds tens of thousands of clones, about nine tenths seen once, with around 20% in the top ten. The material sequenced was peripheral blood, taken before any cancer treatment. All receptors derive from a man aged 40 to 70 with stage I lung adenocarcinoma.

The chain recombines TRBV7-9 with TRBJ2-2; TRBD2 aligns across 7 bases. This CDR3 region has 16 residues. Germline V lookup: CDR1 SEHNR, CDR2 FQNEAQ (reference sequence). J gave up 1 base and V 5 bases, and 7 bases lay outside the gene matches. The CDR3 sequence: CASSLDQRENTGELFF. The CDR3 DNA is TGTGCCAGCAGCCTCGATCAGCGGGAGAACACCGGGGAGCTGTTTTTT.

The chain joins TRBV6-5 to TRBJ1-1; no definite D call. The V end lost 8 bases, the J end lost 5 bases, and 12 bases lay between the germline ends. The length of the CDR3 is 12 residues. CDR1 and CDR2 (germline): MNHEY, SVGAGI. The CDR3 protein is CASSKSGTEAFF. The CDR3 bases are TGTGCCAGCTCGAAATCCGGGACTGAAGCTTTCTTT.

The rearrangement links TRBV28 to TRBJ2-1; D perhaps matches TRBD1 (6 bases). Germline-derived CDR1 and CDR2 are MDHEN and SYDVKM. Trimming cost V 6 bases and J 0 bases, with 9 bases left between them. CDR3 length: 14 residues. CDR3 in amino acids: CASRMDSSYNEQFF. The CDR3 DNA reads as TGTGCCAGCAGAATGGACAGCTCCTACAATGAGCAGTTCTTC. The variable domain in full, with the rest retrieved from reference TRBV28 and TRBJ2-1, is DVKVTQSSRYLVKRTGEKVFLECVQDMDHENMFWYRQDPGLGLRLIYFSYDVKMKEKGDIPEGYSVSREKKERFSLILESASTNQTSMYLCASRMDSSYNEQFFGPGTRLTVL.

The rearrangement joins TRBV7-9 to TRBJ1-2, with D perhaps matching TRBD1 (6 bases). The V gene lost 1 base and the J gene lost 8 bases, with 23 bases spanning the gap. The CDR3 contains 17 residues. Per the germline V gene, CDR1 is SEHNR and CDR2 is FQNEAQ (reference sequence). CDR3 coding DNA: TGTGCCAGCAGCTTAGTGACAGGATCAATCCCCTCGAGGGGCTACACCTTC. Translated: CASSLVTGSIPSRGYTF. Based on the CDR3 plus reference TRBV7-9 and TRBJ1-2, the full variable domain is DTGVSQNPRHKITKRGQNVTFRCDPISEHNRLYWYRQTLGQGPEFLTYFQNEAQLEKSRLLSDRFSAERPKGSFSTLEIQRTEQGDSAMYLCASSLVTGSIPSRGYTFGSGTRLTVV.

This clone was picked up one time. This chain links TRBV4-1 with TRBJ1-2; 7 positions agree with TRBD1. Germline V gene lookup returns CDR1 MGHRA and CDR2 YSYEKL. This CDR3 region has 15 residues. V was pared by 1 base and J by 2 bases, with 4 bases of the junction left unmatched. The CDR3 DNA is TGCGCCAGCAGCCAAGGAGGGGGCCTAAACTATGGCTACACCTTC. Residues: CASSQGGGLNYGYTF.

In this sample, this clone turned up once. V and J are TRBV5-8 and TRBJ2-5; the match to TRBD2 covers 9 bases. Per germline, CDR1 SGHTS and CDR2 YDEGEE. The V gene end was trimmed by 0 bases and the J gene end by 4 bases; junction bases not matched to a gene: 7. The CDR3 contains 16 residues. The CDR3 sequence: CASSLGLAGEGETQYF. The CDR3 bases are TGTGCCAGCAGCTTGGGATTAGCGGGAGAGGGAGAGACCCAGTACTTC.

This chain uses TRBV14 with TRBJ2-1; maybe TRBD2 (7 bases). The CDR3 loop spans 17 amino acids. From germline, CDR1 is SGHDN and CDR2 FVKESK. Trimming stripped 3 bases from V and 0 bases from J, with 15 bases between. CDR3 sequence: CASSHGRGASSYNEQFF. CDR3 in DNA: TGTGCCAGCAGCCATGGTCGGGGGGCAAGCTCCTACAATGAGCAGTTCTTC.

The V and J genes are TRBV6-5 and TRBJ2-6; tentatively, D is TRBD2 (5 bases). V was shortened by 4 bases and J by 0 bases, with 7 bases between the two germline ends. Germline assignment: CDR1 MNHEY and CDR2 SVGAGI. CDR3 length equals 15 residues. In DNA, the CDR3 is TGTGCCAGCAGTTGGGAGAGCTCTGGGGCCAACGTCCTGACTTTC. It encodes CASSWESSGANVLTF.

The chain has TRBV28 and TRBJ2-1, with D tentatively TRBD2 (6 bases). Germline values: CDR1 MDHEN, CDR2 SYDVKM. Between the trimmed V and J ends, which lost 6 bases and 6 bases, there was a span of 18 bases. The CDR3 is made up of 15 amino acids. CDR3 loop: CASRAAGRVSNEQFF. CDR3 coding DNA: TGTGCCAGCAGGGCTGCGGGACGGGTGAGCAATGAGCAGTTCTTC. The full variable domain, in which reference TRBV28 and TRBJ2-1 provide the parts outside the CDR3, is DVKVTQSSRYLVKRTGEKVFLECVQDMDHENMFWYRQDPGLGLRLIYFSYDVKMKEKGDIPEGYSVSREKKERFSLILESASTNQTSMYLCASRAAGRVSNEQFFGPGTRLTVL.

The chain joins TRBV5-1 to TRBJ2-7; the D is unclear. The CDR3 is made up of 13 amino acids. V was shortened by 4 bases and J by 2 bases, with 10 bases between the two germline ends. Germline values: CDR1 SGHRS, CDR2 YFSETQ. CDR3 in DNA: TGCGCCAGCAGCGAAAACAGCCCCTACGAGCAGTACTTC. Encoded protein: CASSENSPYEQYF.

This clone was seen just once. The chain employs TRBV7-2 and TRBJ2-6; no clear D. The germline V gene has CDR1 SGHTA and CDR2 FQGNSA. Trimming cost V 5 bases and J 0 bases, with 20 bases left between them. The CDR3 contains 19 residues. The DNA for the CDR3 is TGTGCCAGCAGCCCCCAGGTAGCCGCCGCCCTCTCTGGGGCCAACGTCCTGACTTTC. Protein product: CASSPQVAAALSGANVLTF.

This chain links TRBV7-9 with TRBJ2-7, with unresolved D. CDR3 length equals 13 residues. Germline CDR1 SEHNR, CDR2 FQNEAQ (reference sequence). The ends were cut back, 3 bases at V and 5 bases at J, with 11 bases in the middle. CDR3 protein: CASSFRGEHEQYF. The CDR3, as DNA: TGTGCCAGCAGCTTCCGAGGAGAACACGAGCAGTACTTC.

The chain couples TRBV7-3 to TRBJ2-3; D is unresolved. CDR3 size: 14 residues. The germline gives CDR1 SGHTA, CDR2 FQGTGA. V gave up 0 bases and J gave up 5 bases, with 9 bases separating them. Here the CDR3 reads CASSLTTPQDTQYF. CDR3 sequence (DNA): TGTGCCAGCAGCTTAACGACCCCCCAAGATACGCAGTATTTT. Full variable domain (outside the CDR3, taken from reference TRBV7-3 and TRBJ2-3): GAGVSQTPSNKVTEKGKYVELRCDPISGHTALYWYRQSLGQGPEFLIYFQGTGAADDSGLPNDRFFAVRPEGSVSTLKIQRTERGDSAVYLCASSLTTPQDTQYFGPGTRLTVL.

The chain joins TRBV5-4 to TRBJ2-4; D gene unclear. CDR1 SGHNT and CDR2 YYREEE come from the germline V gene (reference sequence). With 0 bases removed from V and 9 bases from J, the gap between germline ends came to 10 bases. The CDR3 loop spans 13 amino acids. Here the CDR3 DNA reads TGTGCCAGCAGCTTGGGCGGTTCTACCATTCAGTACTTC. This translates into CASSLGGSTIQYF.

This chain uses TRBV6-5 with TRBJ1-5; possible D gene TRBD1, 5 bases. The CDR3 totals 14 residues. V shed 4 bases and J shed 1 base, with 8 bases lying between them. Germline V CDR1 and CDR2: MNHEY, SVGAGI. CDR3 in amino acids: CASSSGRSNQPQHF. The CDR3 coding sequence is TGTGCCAGCAGTTCGGGACGGAGCAATCAGCCCCAGCATTTT.

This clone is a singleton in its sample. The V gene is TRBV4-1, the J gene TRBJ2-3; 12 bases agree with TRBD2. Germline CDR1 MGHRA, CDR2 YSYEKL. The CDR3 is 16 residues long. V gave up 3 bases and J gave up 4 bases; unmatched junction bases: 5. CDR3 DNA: TGCGCCAGCAGCCATGGACTAGCGGGACTTGCAGATACGCAGTATTTT. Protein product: CASSHGLAGLADTQYF.

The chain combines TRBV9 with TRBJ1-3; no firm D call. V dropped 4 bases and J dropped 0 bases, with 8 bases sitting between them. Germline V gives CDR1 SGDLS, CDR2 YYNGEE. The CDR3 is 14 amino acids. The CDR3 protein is CASSPPASGNTIYF. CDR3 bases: TGTGCCAGCAGCCCCCCCGCCTCTGGAAACACCATATATTTT.

In DNA, the CDR3 is TGTGCCAGTAGTATAGGGACAGGGGAATCTGCTTTCTTT. Translated: CASSIGTGESAFF. The gene calls are TRBV19 and TRBJ1-1; 9 nucleotides align to TRBD1. Per the germline V gene, CDR1 is LNHDA and CDR2 is SQIVND (reference sequence). V shed 1 base, J shed 11 bases, and the junction held 5 bases outside the gene matches. The CDR3 is 13 residues long.

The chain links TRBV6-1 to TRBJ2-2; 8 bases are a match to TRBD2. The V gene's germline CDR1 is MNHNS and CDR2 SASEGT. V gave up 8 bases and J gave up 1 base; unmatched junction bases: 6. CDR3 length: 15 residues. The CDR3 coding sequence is TGTGCCAGCCAATTCGGGACTAGGAACACCGGGGAGCTGTTTTTT. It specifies CASQFGTRNTGELFF.

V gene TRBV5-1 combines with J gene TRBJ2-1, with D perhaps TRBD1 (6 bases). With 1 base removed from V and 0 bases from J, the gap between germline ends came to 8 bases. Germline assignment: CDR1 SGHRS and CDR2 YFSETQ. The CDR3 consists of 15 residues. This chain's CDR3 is CASSLTTGSYNEQFF. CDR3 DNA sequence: TGCGCCAGCAGCTTGACGACAGGCTCCTACAATGAGCAGTTCTTC.